One sample yielded the 9 T cell receptor beta chains listed below, sequenced in a study of beta chain features in type 1 diabetes. As every portion of the isolated RNA was reverse transcribed, the sequencing read expressed TCRB transcripts. Assay: immunoSEQ multiplex PCR; the TCRdb copy retains only in-frame clones and omits some. The sample holds about 320,000 clones; 13% to 15% are singletons and the top ten take 5.5% to 7.5%. Sample: central memory CD4+ T cells from blood. These receptors all stem from a man under 40 in good health.

In this sample, this clone turned up many times. The DNA for the CDR3 is TGTGCCAGCAGCCGACAGGGGACAGGGGAGTGGGAAAAACTGTTTTTT. Translated, it gives CASSRQGTGEWEKLFF. The chain uses TRBV5-4 and TRBJ1-4, with 10 bases fitting TRBD1. Looked up from germline, CDR1 is SGHNT and CDR2 is YYREEE (reference sequence). V trimming: 4 bases; J trimming: 8 bases; junction bases outside the gene matches: 11. The CDR3 sequence is 16 residues long.

Ten or more counts support this clone. The chain carries TRBV5-4 and TRBJ1-5; no clear D. The V gene lost 2 bases and the J gene lost 6 bases, with 6 bases spanning the gap. Germline V CDR1 and CDR2: SGHNT, YYREEE (reference sequence). The CDR3 runs to 12 residues. Written as DNA, the CDR3 is TGTGCCAGCAGCTTTATGGGTCAGCCCCAGCATTTT. Translating it yields CASSFMGQPQHF. Variable domain in full (rest from reference TRBV5-4 and TRBJ1-5): ETGVTQSPTHLIKTRGQQVTLRCSSQSGHNTVSWYQQALGQGPQFIFQYYREEENGRGNFPPRFSGLQFPNYSSELNVNALELDDSALYLCASSFMGQPQHFGDGTRLSIL.

This clone occurred a few times. V gene TRBV6-6 combines with J gene TRBJ1-4; no clear D. The CDR3 runs to 15 residues. CDR1 is MNHNY and CDR2 is SVGAGI in the germline V gene (reference sequence). The V and J ends lost 4 bases and 0 bases respectively, with 9 bases between them. CDR3 nucleotides: TGTGCCAGCAGTTCCGGACCGACAACTAATGAAAAACTGTTTTTT. Its translation: CASSSGPTTNEKLFF.

This chain links TRBV7-3 with TRBJ2-7; D is unresolved. This CDR3 is 14 amino acids long. Germline loops: CDR1 SGHTA, CDR2 FQGTGA. The CDR3 DNA follows: TGTGCAAGTCGCTTAGCTTGGGCAGGTTACGAGCAGTACGTC. It is translated as CASRLAWAGYEQYV.

The chain has TRBV21-1 and TRBJ2-1; the D call in the table, TRBD1, was not verified against the DNA. TRBV21-1 is noted as a pseudogene. This CDR3 has 17 amino acids. The CDR3 nucleotides are TGTGCCAGCAGCAAAGGGGGGCCCAGAAGCGCCGACAATGAGCAGTTCTTC. The encoded protein is CASSKGGPRSADNEQFF.

The rearrangement links TRBV15 to TRBJ1-4; D unclear. CDR3 size: 14 residues. Trimming stripped 0 bases from V and 8 bases from J, with 10 bases between. Germline V gene data show CDR1 as LNHNV and CDR2 as YYDKDF (reference sequence). The CDR3 sequence: CATSRDLAGEKLFF. CDR3 nucleotide sequence: TGTGCCACCAGCAGAGATTTGGCGGGGGAAAAACTGTTTTTT.

The chain employs TRBV5-4 and TRBJ2-3; TRBD2 might be the D (5 bases). V shed 4 bases and J shed 1 base, with 13 bases lying between them. Germline CDR1 is SGHNT and CDR2 is YYREEE (reference sequence). This CDR3 comprises 15 residues. Here the CDR3 DNA reads TGTGCCAGCAGCCCGCGACAAGCGGGCACAGATACGCAGTATTTT. Translation gives CASSPRQAGTDTQYF.

In DNA, the CDR3 is TGTGCCAGCACCGGGGCGGCAGGGGGTACTCTCTACAATGAGCAGTTCTTC. Protein product: CASTGAAGGTLYNEQFF. V usage is TRBV2 and J usage is TRBJ2-1; 7 positions agree with TRBD1. J lost 3 bases, V lost 7 bases, and 15 bases had no gene match. The CDR3 has 17 amino acids. The germline V gene has CDR1 SNHLY and CDR2 FYNNEI.

This clone was recorded a few times. The chain employs TRBV11-1 and TRBJ2-5; D may be TRBD1 (6 bases). The V gene's germline CDR1 is SGHAT and CDR2 FQDESV (reference sequence). The CDR3 is made up of 14 amino acids. V gave up 5 bases and J gave up 3 bases, with 13 bases separating them. CDR3 region: CASSHQTGKETQYF. The CDR3 nucleotides read TGTGCCAGCAGCCACCAAACAGGGAAAGAGACCCAGTACTTC.